This T cell receptor beta chain was recovered during a study of blood T cell repertoires in COVID-19 (dated by TCRdb to 2018 to 2020). The study in broad terms: Samples covering the acute and convalescent phases of COVID-19 were provided by collaborators in the United States, Italy and Spain. The material from the prospective study consisted of cDNA or gDNA derived from T cells, B-cell-depleted T cells, or PBMCs. The dataset comprised deeply sampled blood TCRbeta repertoires from subjects exposed to, actively infected with, or recovered from COVID-19. The repertoires were released in a freely available public database meant as a resource for research on the immune response to SARS-CoV-2. The samples were drawn from the first 160 participants of the ongoing ImmuneRACE study and from about 1,200 subjects provided by 6 global collaborators. A de-identified subject ID, COVID-19 status, age in years and sex were almost always included in the sample metadata. HLA class I and class II types, where available, came from metadata supplied by the sample provider rather than from assay-based typing.

The immunoSEQ Assay, a bias-controlled multiplex PCR, was used to amplify TCRbeta CDR3 regions from genomic DNA. On the authors' methods: Within the assay, amplification of reference gene primers was used to estimate how many nucleated cells each sample contained. Sequence reads were collapsed and filtered to measure the absolute abundance of every unique TCRbeta CDR3 rearrangement. For each sample, productive Simpson clonality was calculated by taking the square root of Simpson's diversity index across productive rearrangements. TCRdb stores this immuneACCESS table with in-frame sequences only. Part of the clones is absent; in the studies checked, under half of the shortfall reflects unresolved V genes, and no reason is known for the rest. That table is the source of V, J and clone size, and D and trimming were worked out from the DNA. Across this sample there are some 200,000 clones, with 80% to 90% seen only once. The ten largest clonotypes hold 0.88% of the sample.

On the study overall, not on this receptor specifically: Clinical and demographic metadata were provided uncurated, with the amount varying by source and participant.

Another Seattle source contributed samples from volunteer blood donors who had recovered from COVID-19. The collaborating institutions used their own protocols to collect whole blood in K2EDTA tubes. For TCRbeta analysis, collaborator samples were shipped as frozen whole blood, as isolated PBMCs, or as DNA extracted from either sample type. V is cut by 10 bases and J by 5 bases, and the space between the germline ends is 15 bases. The germline V gene provides CDR1 MNHEY and CDR2 SVGAGI. Measured from the cysteine to the phenylalanine, the CDR3 is 13 residues long. Solely the CDR3 DNA is kept, with 39 bases framed from the first base. Note on this clone: Its target antigen remains unknown. Per-base qualities were not stored, and no clone one base away is much larger.

The TCR comes from a woman aged 18-29 years who had recovered from COVID-19. The chain employs TRBV6-5 and TRBJ1-5; too little of a D gene remains to name it. Sequenced: peripheral blood. The DNA sequence is as follows: TGTGCCACCCGAACGACAACCGATCAGCCCCAGCATTTT. It specifies CATRTTTDQPQHF.